This TCR beta chain was sequenced in a study of memory CD4+ T cells and cytomegalovirus serostatus. Single viable CD3+CD4+CD8-CD45RO+ cells were sorted as the memory CD4+ T cells. There are a few counts of this clone. Germline V CDR1 and CDR2: SNHLY, FYNNEI. Trimming removed 6 bases from V and 1 base from J, with 13 bases in between. This CDR3 is built from 14 residues. The table came from immunoSEQ multiplex PCR; TCRdb's copy has only in-frame clones and leaves some out. The table lists about 100,000 clones, about four fifths of them singletons. This clonotype was sampled from an adult in good health and CMV-seropositive. The J gene is TRBJ2-7, the V gene TRBV2, with D uncertain. The sample was memory CD4+ T cells from blood. The CDR3 DNA follows: TGTGCCAGCAGGGCCCAAGGGCGTTCCTACGAGCAGTACTTC. Translated, it gives CASRAQGRSYEQYF.